This T cell receptor beta chain was profiled in a study of T cells after yellow fever vaccination. The overall study: Those fractions that held only low numbers of cells were prepared using the SMART-Seq v4 Ultra Low Input RNA kit. Whole-study findings and limits: Weaker, the secondary response had a peak occurring faster, on day 5 versus 15. Post-booster repertoires contained most primary-vaccination clones again (approximately 97% CD4, around 89% CD8).

Universal primer sites and UMIs were introduced during 5'RACE template-switching synthesis of TCR cDNA. MiXCR was run by TCRdb on the 5' RACE reads, yielding one entry per CDR3 protein. The data show some 500,000 distinct CDR3 sequences, 13% seen once. The CDR3 has 17 amino acids. Germline values: CDR1 DFQATT, CDR2 SNEGSKA (reference sequence). V gave up 4 bases and J gave up 5 bases; unmatched junction bases: 15. This clonotype was counted only a few times. What it binds is not known. Sample: PBMCs, taken on the day of the yellow fever booster vaccination. The gene calls are TRBV20-1 and TRBJ2-5; 11 nucleotides line up with TRBD2. The TCR originated in a man between 25 and 39 years old who received the YFV17D yellow fever vaccine. This CDR3 reads CSATGFTLAGEEETQYF. CDR3 DNA sequence: TGCAGTGCTACCGGGTTCACACTAGCGGGAGAGGAGGAGACCCAGTACTTC.